This TCR beta chain was recovered during a study of cytomegalovirus exposure and HLA in healthy donors. Looking at the study overall: Out of 398 genotyped donors, less than 90% belonged to the Caucasian-associated ancestry cluster.

The PCR had 60 Vbeta and 13 Jbeta primers. This table comes from immunoSEQ multiplex PCR, and its TCRdb copy is limited to in-frame clones, with some not included. The sample shows about 130,000 clones, 79% of them seen only once. Germline CDR1 is SGHRS and CDR2 is YFSETQ. There are 14 residues in the CDR3. Trimming took 4 bases from V and 4 from J, leaving 11 bases between them. General observations from the study: Later work associated 16,951 TCR beta sequences with HLA alleles at 0.05 false discovery rate. In a later analysis, CMV-associated beta chains were mostly HLA-associated, it appeared. TRBV6-2, TRBV6-3 and some other V segments were excluded as indistinguishable.

A word on this clone: The antigen is not known. The sample carries other DNA sequences with the same CDR3.

This receptor was identified in a man aged 35-49 years in good health and CMV-seropositive. J is TRBJ2-2 and V is TRBV5-1; D is perhaps TRBD1 (5 bases). Sequences were obtained from PBMCs. The CDR3: CASSPRQSTGELFF. CDR3 DNA sequence: TGCGCCAGCAGCCCAAGACAGAGCACCGGGGAGCTGTTTTTT.